Shown below are 9 T cell receptor beta chains from a single sample sequenced in a study of shared clonotypes between healthy human individuals. Profiling relied on immunoSEQ multiplex PCR, and the TCRdb table lists in-frame clones only, not all of them. The sample carries 2 million to 2.5 million clones, approximately 95% recorded once. Sequencing input: naive CD4+ T cells from PBMCs. Subset noted: CD45RA+ positively selected. The receptors shown here come from a man aged 18 to 29 in good health. Some clones in this sample may be carry-over from other donors' samples.

The rearrangement joins TRBV9 to TRBJ2-1; TRBD2 agrees at 12 bases. CDR1 SGDLS and CDR2 YYNGEE come from the germline V gene. Losses at the gene ends were 0 bases for V and 7 bases for J; bases not matched to a gene: 5. The CDR3 extends over 16 amino acids. CDR3 in amino acids: CASSVGLAGGPNEQFF. CDR3 DNA sequence: TGTGCCAGCAGCGTAGGTCTAGCGGGAGGGCCAAATGAGCAGTTCTTC.

The chain links TRBV7-9 to TRBJ2-2; D may be TRBD2 (6 bases). The CDR3 runs 14 residues. V was shortened by 4 bases and J by 6 bases, with 12 bases between the two germline ends. The germline CDR1 and CDR2 sequences are SEHNR and FQNEAQ (reference sequence). CDR3 sequence reads: CASSSGLTPGELFF. The CDR3, as DNA: TGTGCCAGCAGCTCGGGACTTACCCCCGGGGAGCTGTTTTTT.

This clone occurred once. The chain has TRBV30 and TRBJ2-1; D not resolved. The germline V gene encodes CDR1 GTSNPN and CDR2 SVGIG (reference sequence). The CDR3 runs to 12 residues. V lost 1 base and J 7 bases, leaving 8 bases between the germline ends. CDR3 loop: CAWSGLVNEQFF. CDR3 bases: TGTGCCTGGAGTGGGTTGGTGAATGAGCAGTTCTTC.

The chain uses TRBV10-1 and TRBJ2-5, with D tentatively TRBD1 or TRBD2 (5 bases each). Germline CDR1 WNHNN, CDR2 SYGVQD (reference sequence). Trimming left V 5 bases short and J 5 bases short, with 18 bases between. The CDR3 sequence is 15 residues long. CDR3 sequence: CASSRRDLPGETQYF. CDR3 DNA: TGCGCCAGCAGTCGCAGGGACCTCCCGGGGGAGACCCAGTACTTC.

The rearrangement joins TRBV27 to TRBJ2-2; D unresolved. The CDR3 is 15 amino acids. Germline V CDR1 and CDR2: MNHEY, SMNVEV (reference sequence). V lost 5 bases, J lost 3 bases, and 13 bases lay in between. CDR3 nucleotide sequence: TGTGCCAGCAGTCTAACAGCGATCTACACCGGGGAGCTGTTTTTT. It encodes CASSLTAIYTGELFF.

This clone has just one count. This sample also contains other DNA sequences that code for the same CDR3. The rearrangement uses TRBV7-9 and TRBJ1-4; a possible D gene is TRBD1 (5 bases). Trimming stripped 0 bases from V and 5 bases from J, with 7 bases between. CDR3 length equals 14 residues. Per the germline V gene, CDR1 is SEHNR and CDR2 is FQNEAQ (reference sequence). The CDR3 DNA sequence: TGTGCCAGCAGCTTAGCAGGGGCGAATGAAAAACTGTTTTTT. This codes for CASSLAGANEKLFF.

The chain combines TRBV6-1 with TRBJ1-2; D is uncertain. The V end was cut by 3 bases, the J end by 7 bases, with 15 bases between. The germline gives CDR1 MNHNS, CDR2 SASEGT. The CDR3 covers 14 residues. The DNA of the CDR3 is TGTGCCAGCAGTGATAGAGCGGGGAACGGTGGCTACACCTTC. This encodes CASSDRAGNGGYTF.

The rearrangement uses TRBV10-3 and TRBJ2-1, with 15 bases matching TRBD2. Germline CDR1 reads ENHRY; CDR2 reads SYGVKD. With 6 bases clipped from V and 0 bases from J, the junction kept 12 bases outside the gene matches. The CDR3 length is 20 residues. CDR3 region: CAIRATRTSGRESSYNEQFF. DNA for the CDR3: TGTGCCATCAGGGCTACGCGGACTAGCGGGAGGGAGAGCTCCTACAATGAGCAGTTCTTC.

The rearrangement links TRBV7-9 to TRBJ1-1; the D gene is possibly TRBD1 (5 bases). The germline gives CDR1 SEHNR, CDR2 FQNEAQ (reference sequence). The CDR3 consists of 16 residues. Trimming removed 5 bases at V and 3 bases at J, with 19 bases between. CDR3 residues: CASSPRGVGLDTEAFF. As DNA, the CDR3 is TGTGCCAGCAGCCCCCGGGGGGTAGGGTTGGACACTGAAGCTTTCTTT. The full variable domain, completed using reference TRBV7-9 and TRBJ1-1, is DTGVSQNPRHKITKRGQNVTFRCDPISEHNRLYWYRQTLGQGPEFLTYFQNEAQLEKSRLLSDRFSAERPKGSFSTLEIQRTEQGDSAMYLCASSPRGVGLDTEAFFGQGTRLTVV.